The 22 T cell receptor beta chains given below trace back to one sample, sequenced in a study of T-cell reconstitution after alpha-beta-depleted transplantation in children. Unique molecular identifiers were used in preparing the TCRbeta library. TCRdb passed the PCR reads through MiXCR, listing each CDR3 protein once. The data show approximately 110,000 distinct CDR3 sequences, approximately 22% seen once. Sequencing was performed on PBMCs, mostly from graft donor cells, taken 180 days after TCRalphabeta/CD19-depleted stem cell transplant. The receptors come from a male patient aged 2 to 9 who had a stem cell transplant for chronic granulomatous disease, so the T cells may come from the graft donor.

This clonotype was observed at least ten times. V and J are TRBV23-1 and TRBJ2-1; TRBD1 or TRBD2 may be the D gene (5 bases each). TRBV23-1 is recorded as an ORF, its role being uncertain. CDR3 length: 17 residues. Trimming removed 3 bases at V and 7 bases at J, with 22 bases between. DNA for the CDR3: TGCGCCAGCAGTCATTTGATGGGGGTCGCCGTATGGAATGAGCAGTTCTTC. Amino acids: CASSHLMGVAVWNEQFF.

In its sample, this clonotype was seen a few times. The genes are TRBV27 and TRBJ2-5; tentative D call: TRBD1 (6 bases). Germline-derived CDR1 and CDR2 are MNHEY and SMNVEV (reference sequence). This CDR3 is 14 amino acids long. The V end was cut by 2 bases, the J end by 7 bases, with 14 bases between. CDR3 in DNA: TGTGCCAGCAGTTTAACAGGGTCGAAAGGGACCCAGTACTTC. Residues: CASSLTGSKGTQYF.

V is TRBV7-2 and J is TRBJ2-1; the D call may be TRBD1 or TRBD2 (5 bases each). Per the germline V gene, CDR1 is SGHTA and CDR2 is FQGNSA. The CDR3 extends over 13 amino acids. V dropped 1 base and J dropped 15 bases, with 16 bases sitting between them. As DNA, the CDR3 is TGTGCCAGCAGCTTAGTCGTAGGGACCCAGAGGTTCTTC. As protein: CASSLVVGTQRFF.

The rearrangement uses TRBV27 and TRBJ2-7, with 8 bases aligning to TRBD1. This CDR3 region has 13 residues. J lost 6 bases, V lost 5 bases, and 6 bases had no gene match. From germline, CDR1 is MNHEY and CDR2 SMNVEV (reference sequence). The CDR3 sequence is CASSLSTGAEQYF. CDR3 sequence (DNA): TGTGCCAGCAGTCTGTCGACAGGGGCCGAGCAGTACTTC.

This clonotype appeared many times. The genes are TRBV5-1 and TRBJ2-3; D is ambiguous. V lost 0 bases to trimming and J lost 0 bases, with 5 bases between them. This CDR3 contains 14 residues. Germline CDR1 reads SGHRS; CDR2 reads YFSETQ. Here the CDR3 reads CASSLASSTDTQYF. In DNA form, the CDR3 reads TGCGCCAGCAGCTTGGCCTCTAGCACAGATACGCAGTATTTT.

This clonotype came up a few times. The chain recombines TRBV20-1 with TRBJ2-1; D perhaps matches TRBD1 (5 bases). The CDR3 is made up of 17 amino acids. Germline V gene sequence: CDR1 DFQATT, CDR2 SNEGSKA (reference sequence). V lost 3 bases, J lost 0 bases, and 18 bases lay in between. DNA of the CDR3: TGCAGTGCTAGGGACAATCACAGAGTAAGCTCCTACAATGAGCAGTTCTTC. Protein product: CSARDNHRVSSYNEQFF.

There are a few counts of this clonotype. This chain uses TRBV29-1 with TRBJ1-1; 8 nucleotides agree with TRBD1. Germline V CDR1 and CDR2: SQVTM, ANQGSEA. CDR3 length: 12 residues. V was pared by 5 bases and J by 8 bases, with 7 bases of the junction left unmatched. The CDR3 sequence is CSVFTGGREAFF. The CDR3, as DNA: TGCAGCGTTTTTACAGGGGGGCGGGAAGCTTTCTTT.

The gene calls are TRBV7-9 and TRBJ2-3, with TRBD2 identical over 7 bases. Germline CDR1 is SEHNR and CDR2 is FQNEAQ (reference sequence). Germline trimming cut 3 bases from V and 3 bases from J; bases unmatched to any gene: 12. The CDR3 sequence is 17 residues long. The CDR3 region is CASSLGWAGVWTDTQYF. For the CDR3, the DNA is TGTGCCAGCAGCTTGGGATGGGCGGGAGTGTGGACAGATACGCAGTATTTT.

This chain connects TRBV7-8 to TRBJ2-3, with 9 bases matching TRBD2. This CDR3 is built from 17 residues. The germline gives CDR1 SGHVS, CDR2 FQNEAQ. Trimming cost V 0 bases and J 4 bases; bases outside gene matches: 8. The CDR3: CASSLALGTSNSDTQYF. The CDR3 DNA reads TGTGCCAGCAGCTTAGCACTAGGGACTAGCAATTCAGATACGCAGTATTTT.

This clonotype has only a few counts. CDR3 DNA sequence: TGTGCCAGCAGTACCGCGGACTCTACCGGCCCTCACAATGAGCAGTTCTTC. Its translation: CASSTADSTGPHNEQFF. This chain uses TRBV6-5 with TRBJ2-1; TRBD2 might be the D (5 bases). Trimming shortened V by 5 bases and J by 5 bases, and 22 bases separated the two germline ends. This CDR3 region has 17 residues. Germline V CDR1 and CDR2: MNHEY, SVGAGI.

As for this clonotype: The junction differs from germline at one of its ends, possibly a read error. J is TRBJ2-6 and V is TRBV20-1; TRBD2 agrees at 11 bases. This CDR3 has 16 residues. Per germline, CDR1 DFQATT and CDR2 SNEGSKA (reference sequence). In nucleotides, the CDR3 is TGCTGTGCTAGACGACTAGCGGGAACTGGGGCCAACGGCCTGACTTTC. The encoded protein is CCARRLAGTGANGLTF.

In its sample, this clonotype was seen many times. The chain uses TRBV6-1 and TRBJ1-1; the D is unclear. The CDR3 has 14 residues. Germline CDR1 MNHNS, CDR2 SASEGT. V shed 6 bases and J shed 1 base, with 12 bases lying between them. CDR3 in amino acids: CASRIGRENTEAFF. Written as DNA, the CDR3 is TGTGCCAGCAGAATTGGGAGAGAGAACACTGAAGCTTTCTTT.

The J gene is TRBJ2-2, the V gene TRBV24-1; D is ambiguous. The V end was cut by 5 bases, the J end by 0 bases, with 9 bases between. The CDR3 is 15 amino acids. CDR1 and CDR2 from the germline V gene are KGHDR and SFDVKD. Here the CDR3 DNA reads TGTGCCACCAGTGGACATTCGACGAACACCGGGGAGCTGTTTTTT. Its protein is CATSGHSTNTGELFF.

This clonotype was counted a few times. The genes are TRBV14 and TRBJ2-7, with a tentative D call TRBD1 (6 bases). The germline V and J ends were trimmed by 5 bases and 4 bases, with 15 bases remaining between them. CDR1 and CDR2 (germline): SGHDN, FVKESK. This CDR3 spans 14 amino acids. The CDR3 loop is CASSAGTKSYEQYF. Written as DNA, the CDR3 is TGTGCCAGCAGCGCCGGGACAAAGAGTTACGAGCAGTACTTC. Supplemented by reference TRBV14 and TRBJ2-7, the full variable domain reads EAGVTQFPSHSVIEKGQTVTLRCDPISGHDNLYWYRRVMGKEIKFLLHFVKESKQDESGMPNNRFLAERTGGTYSTLKVQPAELEDSGVYFCASSAGTKSYEQYFGPGTRLTVT.

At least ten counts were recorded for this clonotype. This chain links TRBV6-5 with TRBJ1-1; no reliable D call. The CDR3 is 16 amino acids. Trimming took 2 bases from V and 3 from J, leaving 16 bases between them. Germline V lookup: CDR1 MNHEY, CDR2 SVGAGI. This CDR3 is CASSYARGFAYTEAFF. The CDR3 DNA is TGTGCCAGCAGTTACGCCCGAGGGTTCGCCTACACTGAAGCTTTCTTT.

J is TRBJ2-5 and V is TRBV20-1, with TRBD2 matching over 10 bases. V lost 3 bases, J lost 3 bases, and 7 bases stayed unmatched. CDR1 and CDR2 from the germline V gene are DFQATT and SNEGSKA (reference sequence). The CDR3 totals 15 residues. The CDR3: CSASLRTSGKETQYF. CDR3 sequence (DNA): TGCAGTGCTAGCCTGAGGACTAGCGGAAAAGAGACCCAGTACTTC.

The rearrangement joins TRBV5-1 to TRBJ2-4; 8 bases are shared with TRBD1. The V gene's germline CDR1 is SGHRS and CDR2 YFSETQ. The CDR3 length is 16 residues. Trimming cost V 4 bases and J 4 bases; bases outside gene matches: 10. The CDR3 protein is CASSQRGTGGKNIQYF. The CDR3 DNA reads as TGCGCCAGCAGCCAGAGAGGGACAGGTGGGAAAAACATTCAGTACTTC.

CDR3 loop: CASTTDRGSTTQYF. CDR3 DNA sequence: TGTGCCAGCACCACGGACAGGGGCTCAACTACGCAGTATTTT. This sequence joins TRBV7-2 and TRBJ2-3, with 9 bases fitting TRBD1. With V trimmed by 7 bases and J by 8 bases, 10 bases remained unmatched. This CDR3 spans 14 amino acids. The germline V gene has CDR1 SGHTA and CDR2 FQGNSA.

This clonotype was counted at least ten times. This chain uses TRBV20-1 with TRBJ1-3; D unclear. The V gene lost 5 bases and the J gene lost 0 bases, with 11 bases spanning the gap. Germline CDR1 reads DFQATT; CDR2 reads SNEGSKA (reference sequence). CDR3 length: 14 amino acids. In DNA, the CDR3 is TGCAGTGCTTACGACGGCAACTCTGGAAACACCATATATTTT. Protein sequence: CSAYDGNSGNTIYF.

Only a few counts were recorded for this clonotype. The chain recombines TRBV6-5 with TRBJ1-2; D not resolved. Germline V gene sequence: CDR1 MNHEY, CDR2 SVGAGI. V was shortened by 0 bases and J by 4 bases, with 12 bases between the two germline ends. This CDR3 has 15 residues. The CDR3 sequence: CASSYSQPRVYGYTF. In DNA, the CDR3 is TGTGCCAGCAGTTACTCGCAGCCTCGGGTCTATGGCTACACCTTC.

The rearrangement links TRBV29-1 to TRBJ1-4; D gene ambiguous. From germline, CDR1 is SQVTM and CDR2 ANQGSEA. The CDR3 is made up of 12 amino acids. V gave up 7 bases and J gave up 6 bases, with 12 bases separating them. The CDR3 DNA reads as TGCAGCGCCCAAGGATGGGATGAAAAACTGTTTTTT. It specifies CSAQGWDEKLFF. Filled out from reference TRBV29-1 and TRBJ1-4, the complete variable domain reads SAVISQKPSRDICQRGTSLTIQCQVDSQVTMMFWYRQQPGQSLTLIATANQGSEATYESGFVIDKFPISRPNLTFSTLTVSNMSPEDSSIYLCSAQGWDEKLFFGSGTQLSVL.

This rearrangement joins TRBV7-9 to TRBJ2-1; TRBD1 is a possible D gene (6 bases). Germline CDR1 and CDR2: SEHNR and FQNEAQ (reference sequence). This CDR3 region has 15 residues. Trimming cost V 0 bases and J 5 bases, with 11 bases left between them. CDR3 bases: TGTGCCAGCAGCTTAGCAGTGGGGGCCAACAATGAGCAGTTCTTC. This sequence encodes CASSLAVGANNEQFF.